The T cell receptor (beta chain) under discussion was sequenced for a study of beta chain features in type 1 diabetes. Expressed TCRB transcripts were sequenced because the isolated RNA had all been reverse transcribed beforehand. Sequencing of naive, central memory and regulatory T cell samples gave an average of roughly 3.4 million reads. Measured with immunoSEQ multiplex PCR; TCRdb has only the in-frame clones, and not every one. The sample records around 340,000 clones, around 8% being singletons. General observations from the study: Diminished insertions and augmented deletions at VDJ junctions characterized type 1 diabetes patients.

The germline V gene has CDR1 MNHNS and CDR2 SASEGT. V lost 1 base and J 0 bases, leaving 12 bases between the germline ends. This CDR3 spans 16 amino acids. Sorting based on CD45RO/CCR7/CD25/CD127/CD95/CD27 separated CD4+ naive, central memory, regulatory and stem cell-like memory cells. A few counts support this clone. As yet, its antigen is unknown. This clonotype originated in a woman aged 18-29 years in good health. Specimen: central memory CD4+ T cells from blood. The chain has TRBV6-1 and TRBJ1-2, with D unclear. The CDR3: CASSEGTGPSNYGYTF. CDR3 nucleotide sequence: TGTGCCAGCAGTGAAGGAACCGGGCCCTCTAACTATGGCTACACCTTC.